This TCR beta chain emerged from a study of a mutant IDH1 vaccine in newly diagnosed glioma. At the level of the study: Investigators started vaccination 4-6 weeks after radiotherapy alone, or with temozolomide cycles. Receipt of radiotherapy, temozolomide, or both preceded the study, and most received both. Visit V12 was scheduled at week 35 and visit V13 at week 47.

The germline V gene encodes CDR1 SGHTA and CDR2 FQGNSA. Trimming shortened V by 1 base and J by 0 bases, and 13 bases separated the two germline ends. This CDR3 contains 18 residues. Study outcomes and limitations: Across multiple MHC alleles, 93.3% of patients had vaccine-induced responses.

Sequencing used immunoSEQ multiplex PCR; TCRdb keeps in-frame clones, though not all of them. Seen here are roughly 86,000 clones, 81% observed once, and the top ten hold 5% to 6.5%. Time point indicated: week 47, end of study. Every vaccination contained 300 ug of the mutant IDH1 20-mer peptide and was paired with topical imiquimod. Worth noting for this clone: Its antigen remains unknown.

The material was PBMCs, obtained from a glioma patient whose treatment included an IDH1 peptide vaccine. The rearrangement joins TRBV7-2 to TRBJ2-6; D possibly matches TRBD1 or TRBD2 (5 bases each). The sequence was collected from a man in his forties with glioma. CDR3 protein: CASSLGNGGTSGANVLTF. In DNA form, the CDR3 reads TGTGCCAGCAGCTTAGGGAATGGGGGTACCTCTGGGGCCAACGTCCTGACTTTC.